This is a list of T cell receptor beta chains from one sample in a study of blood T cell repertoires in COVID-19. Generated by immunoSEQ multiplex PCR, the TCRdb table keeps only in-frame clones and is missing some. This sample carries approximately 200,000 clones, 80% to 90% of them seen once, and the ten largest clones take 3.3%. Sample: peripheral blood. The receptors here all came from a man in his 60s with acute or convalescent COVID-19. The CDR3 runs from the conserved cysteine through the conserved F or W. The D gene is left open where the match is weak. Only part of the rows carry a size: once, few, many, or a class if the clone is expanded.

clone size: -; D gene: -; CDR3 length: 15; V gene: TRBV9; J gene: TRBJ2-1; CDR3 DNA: TGTGCCAGCAGCCCCCGGGACTTGACCTACAATGAGCAGTTCTTC; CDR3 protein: CASSPRDLTYNEQFF
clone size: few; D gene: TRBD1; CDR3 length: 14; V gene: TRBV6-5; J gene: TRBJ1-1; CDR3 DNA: TGTGCCAGCAGTTATTACAGGGGGGACACTGAAGCTTTCTTT; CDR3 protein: CASSYYRGDTEAFF
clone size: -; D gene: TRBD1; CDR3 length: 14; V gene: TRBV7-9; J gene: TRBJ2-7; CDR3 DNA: TGTGCCAGCAGCTCTCAGGGGGTGGCGAACGAGCAGTACTTC; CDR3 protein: CASSSQGVANEQYF
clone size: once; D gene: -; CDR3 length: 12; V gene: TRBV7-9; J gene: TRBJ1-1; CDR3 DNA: TGTGCCAGCAGCTTAGAGACAGCGAAAGCTTTCTTT; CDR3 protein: CASSLETAKAFF
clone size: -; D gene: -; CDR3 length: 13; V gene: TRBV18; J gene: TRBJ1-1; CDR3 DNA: TGTGCCAGCTCACCCGACAGGTACACTGAAGCTTTCTTT; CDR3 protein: CASSPDRYTEAFF
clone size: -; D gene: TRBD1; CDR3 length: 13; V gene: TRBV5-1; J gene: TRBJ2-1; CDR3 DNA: TGCGCCAGCAGTTGGGACAGCTACAATGAGCAGTTCTTC; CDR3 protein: CASSWDSYNEQFF
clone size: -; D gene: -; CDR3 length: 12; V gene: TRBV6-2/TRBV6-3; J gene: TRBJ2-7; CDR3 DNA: TGTGCCAGCAGCTTGGACAGCTACGAGCAGTACTTC; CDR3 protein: CASSLDSYEQYF
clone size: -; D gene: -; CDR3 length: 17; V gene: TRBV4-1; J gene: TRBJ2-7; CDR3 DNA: TGCGCCAGCAGCCAAGATGATGGCGGGTCCCTCGCTTACGAGCAGTACTTC; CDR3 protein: CASSQDDGGSLAYEQYF
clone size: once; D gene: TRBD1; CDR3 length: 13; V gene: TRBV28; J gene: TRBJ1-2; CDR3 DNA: TGTGCCAGCATTCCAGGGGGGAACTATGGCTACACCTTC; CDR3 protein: CASIPGGNYGYTF
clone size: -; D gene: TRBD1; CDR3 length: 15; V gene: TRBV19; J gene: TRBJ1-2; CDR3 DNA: TGTGCCAGTAGTACCGGGACAGGGAATGGCTATGGCTACACCTTC; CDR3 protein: CASSTGTGNGYGYTF
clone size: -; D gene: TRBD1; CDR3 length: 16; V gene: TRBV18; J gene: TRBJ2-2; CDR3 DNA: TGTGCCAGCTCACCTTTTCGACAGGGAAACACCGGGGAGCTGTTTTTT; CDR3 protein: CASSPFRQGNTGELFF
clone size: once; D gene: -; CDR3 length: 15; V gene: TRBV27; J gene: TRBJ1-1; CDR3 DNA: TGTGCCAGCAGTTTATTCGGGCAGGGGTGGACTGAAGCTTTCTTT; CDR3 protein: CASSLFGQGWTEAFF
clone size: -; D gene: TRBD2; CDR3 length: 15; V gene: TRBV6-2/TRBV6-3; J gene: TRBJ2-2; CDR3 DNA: TGTGCCAGCAGTTACTCCGGGGGGAAGGCCGGGGAGCTGTTTTTT; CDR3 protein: CASSYSGGKAGELFF
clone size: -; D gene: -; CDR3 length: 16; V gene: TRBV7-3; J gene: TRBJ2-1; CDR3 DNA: TGTGCCAGCAGCTTAGACGGGAATCGTCCCTACAATGAGCAGTTCTTC; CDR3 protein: CASSLDGNRPYNEQFF
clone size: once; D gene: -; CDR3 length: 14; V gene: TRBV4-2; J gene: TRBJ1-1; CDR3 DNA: TGTGCCAGCAGCCAAGATGTGGGACTGCTAGGAGCTTTCTTT; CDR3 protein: CASSQDVGLLGAFF
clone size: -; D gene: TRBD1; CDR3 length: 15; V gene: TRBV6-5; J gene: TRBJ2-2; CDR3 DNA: TGTGCCAGCAGTTACGGACAGGGAAAAACCGGGGAGCTGTTTTTT; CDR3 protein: CASSYGQGKTGELFF
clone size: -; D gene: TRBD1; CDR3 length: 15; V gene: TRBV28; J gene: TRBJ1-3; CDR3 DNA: TGTGCCAGCACCGAGTTACAGGGGACTGGAAACACCATATATTTT; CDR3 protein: CASTELQGTGNTIYF
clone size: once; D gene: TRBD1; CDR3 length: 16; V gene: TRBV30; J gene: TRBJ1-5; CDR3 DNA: TGTGCCTGGAAGGGGGCGGGACAGGGGGCCTGTCAGCCCCAGCATTTT; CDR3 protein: CAWKGAGQGACQPQHF
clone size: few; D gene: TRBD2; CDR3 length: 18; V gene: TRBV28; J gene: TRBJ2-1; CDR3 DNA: TGTGCCAGCAGTTTATCCCGGGGACTAGCGGGTTTCTACAATGAGCAGTTCTTC; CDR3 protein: CASSLSRGLAGFYNEQFF
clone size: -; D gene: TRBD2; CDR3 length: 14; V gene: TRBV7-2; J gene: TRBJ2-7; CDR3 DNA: TGTGCCAGCAGCTCGACTAGCGGCTCCTACGAGCAGTACTTC; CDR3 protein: CASSSTSGSYEQYF
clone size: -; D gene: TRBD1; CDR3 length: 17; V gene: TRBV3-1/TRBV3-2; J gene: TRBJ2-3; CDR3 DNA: TGTGCCAGCAGCCCCAAGGACAGGGGGATGAGCACAGATACGCAGTATTTT; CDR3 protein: CASSPKDRGMSTDTQYF